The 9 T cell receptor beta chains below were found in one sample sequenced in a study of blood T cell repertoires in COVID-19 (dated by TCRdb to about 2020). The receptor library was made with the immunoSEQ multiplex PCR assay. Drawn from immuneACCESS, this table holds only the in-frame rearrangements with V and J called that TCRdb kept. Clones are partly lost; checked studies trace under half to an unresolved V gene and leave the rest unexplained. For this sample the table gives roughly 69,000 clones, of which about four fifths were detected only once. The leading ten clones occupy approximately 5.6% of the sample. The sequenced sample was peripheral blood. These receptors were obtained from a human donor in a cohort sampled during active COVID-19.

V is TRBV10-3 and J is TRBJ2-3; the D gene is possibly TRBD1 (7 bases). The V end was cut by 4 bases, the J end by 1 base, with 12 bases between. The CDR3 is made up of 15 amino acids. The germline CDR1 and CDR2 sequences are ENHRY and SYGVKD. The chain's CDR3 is CAISGTGGGTDTQYF. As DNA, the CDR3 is TGTGCCATCAGTGGGACAGGAGGGGGCACAGATACGCAGTATTTT.

CDR3 residues: CASREGLAESTDTQYF. The CDR3 DNA follows: TGTGCCAGCAGAGAGGGACTAGCGGAAAGCACAGATACGCAGTATTTT. The chain has TRBV7-8 and TRBJ2-3; 11 nucleotides line up with TRBD2. The CDR3 runs 16 residues. The germline CDR1 and CDR2 sequences are SGHVS and FQNEAQ. V lost 6 bases, J lost 0 bases, and 5 bases stayed unmatched.

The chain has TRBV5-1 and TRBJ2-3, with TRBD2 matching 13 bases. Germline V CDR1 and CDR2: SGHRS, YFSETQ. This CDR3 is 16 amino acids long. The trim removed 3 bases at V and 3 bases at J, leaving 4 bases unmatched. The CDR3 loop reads CASSYRTSGGTDTQYF. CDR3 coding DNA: TGCGCCAGCAGCTACCGGACTAGCGGGGGAACAGATACGCAGTATTTT.

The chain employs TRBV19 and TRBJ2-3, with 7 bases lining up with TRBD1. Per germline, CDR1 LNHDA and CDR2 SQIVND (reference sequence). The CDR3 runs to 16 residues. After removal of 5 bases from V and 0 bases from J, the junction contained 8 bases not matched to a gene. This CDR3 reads CASSLGTGQSTDTQYF. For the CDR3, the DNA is TGTGCCAGTAGTTTGGGGACGGGACAGAGCACAGATACGCAGTATTTT.

The CDR3: CASSSSGVAYEQYF. CDR3 bases: TGTGCCAGCAGCTCTAGCGGGGTTGCCTACGAGCAGTACTTC. The gene calls are TRBV28 and TRBJ2-7, with TRBD2 matching over 9 bases. V shed 6 bases, J shed 2 bases, and the junction held 5 bases outside the gene matches. CDR1 is MDHEN, CDR2 SYDVKM, per germline. The CDR3 has 14 residues.

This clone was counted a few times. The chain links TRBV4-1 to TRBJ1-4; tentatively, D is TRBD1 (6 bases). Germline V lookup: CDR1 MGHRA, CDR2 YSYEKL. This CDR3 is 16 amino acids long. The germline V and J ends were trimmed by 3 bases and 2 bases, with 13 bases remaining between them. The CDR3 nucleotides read TGCGCCAGCAGCCAGGGGGCGGTTGTTACTAATGAAAAACTGTTTTTT. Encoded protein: CASSQGAVVTNEKLFF.

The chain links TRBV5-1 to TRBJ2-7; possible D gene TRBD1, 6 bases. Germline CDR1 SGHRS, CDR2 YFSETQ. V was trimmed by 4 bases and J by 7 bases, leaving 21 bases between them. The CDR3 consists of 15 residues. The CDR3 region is CASSQGQSWKGEQYF. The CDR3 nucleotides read TGCGCCAGCAGCCAAGGACAGTCGTGGAAGGGGGAGCAGTACTTC.

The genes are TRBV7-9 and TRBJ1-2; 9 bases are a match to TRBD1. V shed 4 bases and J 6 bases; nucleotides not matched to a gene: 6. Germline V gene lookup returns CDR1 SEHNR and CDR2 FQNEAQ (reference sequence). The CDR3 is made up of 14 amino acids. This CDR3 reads CASSSGQGTNGYTF. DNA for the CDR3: TGTGCCAGCAGCTCAGGACAGGGGACAAATGGCTACACCTTC.

CDR3 nucleotides: TGTGCCAGCAGTTCCCCCGGGACAGGGGGGGCCTACGAGCAGTACTTC. The encoded protein is CASSSPGTGGAYEQYF. The chain uses TRBV27 and TRBJ2-7, with 11 nucleotides matching TRBD1. Trimming cost V 4 bases and J 2 bases; bases outside gene matches: 7. Germline CDR1 and CDR2: MNHEY and SMNVEV (reference sequence). CDR3 size: 16 residues.